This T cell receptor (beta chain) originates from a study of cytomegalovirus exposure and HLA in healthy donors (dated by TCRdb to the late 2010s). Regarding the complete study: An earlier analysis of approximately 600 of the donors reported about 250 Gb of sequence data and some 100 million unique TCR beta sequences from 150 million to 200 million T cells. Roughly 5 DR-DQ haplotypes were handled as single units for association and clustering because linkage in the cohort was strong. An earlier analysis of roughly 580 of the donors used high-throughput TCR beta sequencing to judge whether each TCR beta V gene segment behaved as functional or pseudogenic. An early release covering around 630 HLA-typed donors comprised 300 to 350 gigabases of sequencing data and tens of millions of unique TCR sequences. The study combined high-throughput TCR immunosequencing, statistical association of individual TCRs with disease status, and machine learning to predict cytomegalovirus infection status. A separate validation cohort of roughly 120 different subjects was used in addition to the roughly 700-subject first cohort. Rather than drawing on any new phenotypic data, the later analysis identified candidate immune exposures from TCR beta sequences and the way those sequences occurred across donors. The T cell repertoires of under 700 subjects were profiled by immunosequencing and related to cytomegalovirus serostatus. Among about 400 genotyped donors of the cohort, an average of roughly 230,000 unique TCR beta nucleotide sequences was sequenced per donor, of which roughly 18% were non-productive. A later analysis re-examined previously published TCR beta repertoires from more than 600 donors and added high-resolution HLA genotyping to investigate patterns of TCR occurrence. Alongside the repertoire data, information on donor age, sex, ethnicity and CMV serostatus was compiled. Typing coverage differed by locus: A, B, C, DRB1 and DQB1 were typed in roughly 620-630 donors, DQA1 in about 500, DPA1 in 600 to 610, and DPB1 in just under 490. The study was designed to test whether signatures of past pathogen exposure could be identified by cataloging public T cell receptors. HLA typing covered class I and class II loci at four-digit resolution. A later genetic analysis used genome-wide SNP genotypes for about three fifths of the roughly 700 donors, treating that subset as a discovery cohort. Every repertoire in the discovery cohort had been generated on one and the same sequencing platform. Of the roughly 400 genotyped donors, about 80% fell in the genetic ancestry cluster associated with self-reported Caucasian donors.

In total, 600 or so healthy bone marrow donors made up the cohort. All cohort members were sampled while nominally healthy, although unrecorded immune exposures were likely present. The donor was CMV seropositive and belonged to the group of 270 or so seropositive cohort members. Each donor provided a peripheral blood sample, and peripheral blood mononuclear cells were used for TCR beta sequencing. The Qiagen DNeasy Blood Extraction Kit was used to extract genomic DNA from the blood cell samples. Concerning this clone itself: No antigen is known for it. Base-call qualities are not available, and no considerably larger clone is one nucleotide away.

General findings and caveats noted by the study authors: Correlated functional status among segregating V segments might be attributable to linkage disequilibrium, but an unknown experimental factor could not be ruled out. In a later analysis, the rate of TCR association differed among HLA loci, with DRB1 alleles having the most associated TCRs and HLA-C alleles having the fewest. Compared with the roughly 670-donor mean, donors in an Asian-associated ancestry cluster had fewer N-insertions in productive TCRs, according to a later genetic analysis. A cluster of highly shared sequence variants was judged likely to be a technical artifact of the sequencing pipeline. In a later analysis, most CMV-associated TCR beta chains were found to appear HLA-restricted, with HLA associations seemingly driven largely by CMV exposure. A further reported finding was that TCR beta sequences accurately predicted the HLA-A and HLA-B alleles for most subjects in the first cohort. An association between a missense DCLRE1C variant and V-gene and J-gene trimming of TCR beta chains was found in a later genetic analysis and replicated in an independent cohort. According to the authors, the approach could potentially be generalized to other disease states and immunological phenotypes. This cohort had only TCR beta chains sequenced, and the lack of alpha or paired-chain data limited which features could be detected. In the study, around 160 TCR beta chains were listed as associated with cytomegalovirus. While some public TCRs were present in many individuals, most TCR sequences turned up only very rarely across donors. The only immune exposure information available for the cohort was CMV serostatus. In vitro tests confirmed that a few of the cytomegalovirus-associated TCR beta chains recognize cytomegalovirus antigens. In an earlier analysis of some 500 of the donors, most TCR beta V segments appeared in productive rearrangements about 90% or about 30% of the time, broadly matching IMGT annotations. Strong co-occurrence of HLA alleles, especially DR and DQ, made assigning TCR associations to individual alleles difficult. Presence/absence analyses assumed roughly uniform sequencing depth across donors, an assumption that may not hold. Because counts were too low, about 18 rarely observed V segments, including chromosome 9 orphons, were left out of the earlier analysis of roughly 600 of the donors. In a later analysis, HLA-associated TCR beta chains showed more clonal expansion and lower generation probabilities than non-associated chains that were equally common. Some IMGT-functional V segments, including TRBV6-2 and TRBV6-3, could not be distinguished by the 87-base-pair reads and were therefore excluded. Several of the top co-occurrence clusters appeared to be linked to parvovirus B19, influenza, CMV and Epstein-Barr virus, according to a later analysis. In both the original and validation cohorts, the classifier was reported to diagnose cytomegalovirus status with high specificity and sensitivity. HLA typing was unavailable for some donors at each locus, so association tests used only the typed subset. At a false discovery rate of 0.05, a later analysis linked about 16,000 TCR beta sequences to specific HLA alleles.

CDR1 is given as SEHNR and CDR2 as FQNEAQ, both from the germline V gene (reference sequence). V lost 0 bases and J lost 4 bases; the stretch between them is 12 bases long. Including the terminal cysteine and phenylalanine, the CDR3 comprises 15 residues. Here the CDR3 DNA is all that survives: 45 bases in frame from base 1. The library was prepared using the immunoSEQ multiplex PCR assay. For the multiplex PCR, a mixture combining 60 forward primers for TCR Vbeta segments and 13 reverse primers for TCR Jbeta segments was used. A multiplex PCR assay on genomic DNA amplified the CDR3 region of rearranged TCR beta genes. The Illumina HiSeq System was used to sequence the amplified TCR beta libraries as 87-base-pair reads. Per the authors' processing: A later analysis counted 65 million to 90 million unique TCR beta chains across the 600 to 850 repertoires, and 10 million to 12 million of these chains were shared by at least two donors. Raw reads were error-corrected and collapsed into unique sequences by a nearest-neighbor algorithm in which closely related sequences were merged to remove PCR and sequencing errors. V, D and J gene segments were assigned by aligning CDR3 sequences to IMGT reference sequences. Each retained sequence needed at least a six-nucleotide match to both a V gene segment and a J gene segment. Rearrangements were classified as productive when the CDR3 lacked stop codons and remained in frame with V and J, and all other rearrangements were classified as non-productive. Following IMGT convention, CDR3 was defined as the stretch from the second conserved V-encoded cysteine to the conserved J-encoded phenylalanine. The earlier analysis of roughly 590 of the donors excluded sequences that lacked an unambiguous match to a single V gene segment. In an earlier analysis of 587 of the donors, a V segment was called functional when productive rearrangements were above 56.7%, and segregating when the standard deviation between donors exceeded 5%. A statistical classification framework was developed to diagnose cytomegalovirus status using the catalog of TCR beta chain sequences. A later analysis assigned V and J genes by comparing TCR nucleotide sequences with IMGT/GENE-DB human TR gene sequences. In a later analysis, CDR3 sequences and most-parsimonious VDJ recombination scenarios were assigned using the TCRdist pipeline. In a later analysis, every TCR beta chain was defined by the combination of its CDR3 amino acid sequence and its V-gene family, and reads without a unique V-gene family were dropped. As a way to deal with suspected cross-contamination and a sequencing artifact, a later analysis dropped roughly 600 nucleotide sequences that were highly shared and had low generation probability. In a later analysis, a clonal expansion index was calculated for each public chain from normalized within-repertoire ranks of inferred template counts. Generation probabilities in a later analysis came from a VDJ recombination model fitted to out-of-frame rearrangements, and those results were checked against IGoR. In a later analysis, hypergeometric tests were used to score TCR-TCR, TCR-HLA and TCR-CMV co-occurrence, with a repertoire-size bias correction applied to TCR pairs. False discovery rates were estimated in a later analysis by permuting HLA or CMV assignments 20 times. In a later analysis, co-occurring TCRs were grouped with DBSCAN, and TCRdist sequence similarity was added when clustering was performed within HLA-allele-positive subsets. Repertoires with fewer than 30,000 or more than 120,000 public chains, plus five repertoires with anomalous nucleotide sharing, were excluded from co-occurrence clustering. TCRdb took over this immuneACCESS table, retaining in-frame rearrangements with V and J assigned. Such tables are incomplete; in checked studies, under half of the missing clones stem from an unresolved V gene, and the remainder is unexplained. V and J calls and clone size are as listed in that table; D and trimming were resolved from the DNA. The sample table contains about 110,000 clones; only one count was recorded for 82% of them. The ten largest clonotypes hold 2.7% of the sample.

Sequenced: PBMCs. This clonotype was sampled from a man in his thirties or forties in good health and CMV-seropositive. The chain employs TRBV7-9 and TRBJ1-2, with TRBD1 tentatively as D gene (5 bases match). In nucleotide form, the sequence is TGTGCCAGCAGCTTAGCTGGCCAGGGCGGCTATGGCTACACCTTC. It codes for CASSLAGQGGYGYTF.